The text below deals with one T cell receptor beta chain. What it binds is not known. V gave up 4 bases and J gave up 7 bases, with 22 bases separating them. This CDR3 contains 17 residues. The V gene's germline CDR1 is MNHEY and CDR2 SMNVEV (reference sequence). This sample is drawn from a study of long-term antiretroviral therapy in people with HIV. Survey-level immunoSEQ v3.0 assays were run. Generated by immunoSEQ multiplex PCR, the TCRdb table keeps only in-frame clones and is missing some. The sample consists of some 40,000 clones, about nine tenths of them appearing once. General study findings and limits: Repertoire composition at all time points was dominated by clones that had expanded before ART.

This chain uses TRBV27 with TRBJ1-4, with a weak D call TRBD1 (5 bases). This TCR was recovered from a woman aged 50 to 60 with HIV. The source was unsorted PBMCs, collected 1.2 years after starting antiretroviral therapy. The CDR3 reads CASSWRGLMTMGEKLFF. CDR3 sequence (DNA): TGTGCCAGCAGTTGGAGGGGATTAATGACAATGGGTGAAAAACTGTTTTTT.